Listed here are 25 T cell receptor beta chains from one sample, sequenced in a study of T cells after posttransplantation cyclophosphamide. Using immunoSEQ multiplex PCR, the repertoire was profiled, and TCRdb retains in-frame clones only, with some absent. The sample consists of about 10,000 clones, 98% of them appearing once. Sample: naive CD8+ T cells sorted from PBMCs. The receptors here all came from a man over 45 in good health, CMV-negative, and a related stem cell transplant donor.

The J gene is TRBJ2-2, the V gene TRBV2; 8 nucleotides line up with TRBD1. J lost 7 bases, V lost 3 bases, and 7 bases had no gene match. This CDR3 has 15 amino acids. The germline V gene has CDR1 SNHLY and CDR2 FYNNEI. In DNA, the CDR3 is TGTGCCAGCAGTGACAGGGGGCATGTTTACGGGGAGCTGTTTTTT. This codes for CASSDRGHVYGELFF.

Concerning this clone: A junction boundary mismatches the germline segment, possibly from a read error. The DNA for the CDR3 is TGTGCCAGCAGCCTAGCTAGCGGAGTTCAAGAGACCCAGTACTTC. It yields the protein CASSLASGVQETQYF. The chain recombines TRBV7-8 with TRBJ2-5, with TRBD2 matching over 7 bases. This CDR3 spans 15 amino acids. CDR1 and CDR2 from the germline V gene are SGHVS and FQNEAQ.

CDR3 coding DNA: TGTGCCAGCAGTTTACCAGGGGACAAATGGGATACGCAGTATTTT. It specifies CASSLPGDKWDTQYF. The V gene is TRBV27, the J gene TRBJ2-3, with D perhaps TRBD1 (6 bases). The CDR3 has 15 amino acids. CDR1 and CDR2 (germline): MNHEY, SMNVEV (reference sequence). V dropped 2 bases and J dropped 6 bases, with 15 bases sitting between them.

The chain has TRBV4-1 and TRBJ2-5, with TRBD2 matching 11 bases. This CDR3 has 16 residues. Germline CDR1 MGHRA, CDR2 YSYEKL. V trimming: 4 bases; J trimming: 5 bases; junction bases outside the gene matches: 9. CDR3 sequence (DNA): TGCGCCAGCAGCCGAGATAGCGGGAGGGCCTCGGAGACCCAGTACTTC. Protein product: CASSRDSGRASETQYF.

The chain links TRBV7-8 to TRBJ2-7; weak D call: TRBD1 (5 bases). V lost 1 base and J lost 3, with 10 bases in between. CDR3 length: 14 residues. Germline CDR1 is SGHVS and CDR2 is FQNEAQ. Written as DNA, the CDR3 is TGTGCCAGCAGCTTAGAAGGGGTTTACTACGAGCAGTACTTC. Translated, it gives CASSLEGVYYEQYF.

This clone was found once. The chain has TRBV7-2 and TRBJ1-1; no clear D. The CDR3 has 12 residues. V dropped 2 bases and J dropped 4 bases, with 5 bases sitting between them. The germline V gene has CDR1 SGHTA and CDR2 FQGNSA. The CDR3 bases are TGTGCCAGCAGCTTATTGCGCACTGAAGCTTTCTTT. Encoded protein: CASSLLRTEAFF.

This chain connects TRBV5-4 to TRBJ2-2; a possible D gene is TRBD2 (5 bases). CDR3 length: 18 amino acids. The ends were cut back, 3 bases at V and 6 bases at J, with 24 bases in the middle. Germline V CDR1 and CDR2: SGHNT, YYREEE (reference sequence). CDR3 in amino acids: CASSSVLESIIESGELFF. In DNA form, the CDR3 reads TGTGCCAGCAGCTCGGTACTAGAATCTATTATCGAGTCCGGGGAGCTGTTTTTT.

The V and J genes are TRBV19 and TRBJ1-2; 10 bases are shared with TRBD1. The CDR3 contains 15 residues. Germline V lookup: CDR1 LNHDA, CDR2 SQIVND (reference sequence). With V trimmed by 5 bases and J by 4 bases, 7 bases remained unmatched. The CDR3 DNA sequence: TGTGCCAGTAGTCATACGACAGGGGGCGGCTATGGCTACACCTTC. Translation: CASSHTTGGGYGYTF. Looking up the rest from reference TRBV19 and TRBJ1-2 gives the full variable domain: DGGITQSPKYLFRKEGQNVTLSCEQNLNHDAMYWYRQDPGQGLRLIYYSQIVNDFQKGDIAEGYSVSREKKESFPLTVTSAQKNPTAFYLCASSHTTGGGYGYTFGSGTRLTVV.

The chain couples TRBV30 to TRBJ1-1, with 8 positions matching TRBD1. V shed 4 bases, J shed 5 bases, and the junction held 6 bases outside the gene matches. CDR3 length: 13 residues. Germline assignment: CDR1 GTSNPN and CDR2 SVGIG (reference sequence). The CDR3 spells CAWTLTGGTEAFF. In nucleotides, the CDR3 is TGTGCCTGGACGCTTACAGGGGGAACTGAAGCTTTCTTT.

The chain couples TRBV27 to TRBJ2-1; 10 nucleotides line up with TRBD1. Germline CDR1 and CDR2: MNHEY and SMNVEV (reference sequence). Trimming at V came to 10 bases and at J to 7 bases, leaving 4 bases not matched to a gene. The CDR3 has 12 amino acids. The CDR3 spells CATRTGGNEQFF. The CDR3 nucleotides are TGTGCCACCAGGACAGGGGGAAATGAGCAGTTCTTC.

In this sample, this clone turned up once. The chain employs TRBV9 and TRBJ2-3; 9 nucleotides agree with TRBD2. Germline V gene lookup returns CDR1 SGDLS and CDR2 YYNGEE. The CDR3 has 15 residues. Trimming took 5 bases from V and 7 from J; bases not matched to a gene: 11. The CDR3 is CASSAGGAQGNTQYF. CDR3 coding DNA: TGTGCCAGCAGTGCGGGGGGGGCCCAAGGGAATACGCAGTATTTT.

The CDR3 DNA reads as TGTGCCAGCAGCTTGGGAGGGACAGACTATGGCTACACCTTC. It encodes CASSLGGTDYGYTF. This chain joins TRBV5-4 and TRBJ1-2; 7 bases map to TRBD1. CDR1 and CDR2 from the germline V gene are SGHNT and YYREEE (reference sequence). V shed 0 bases and J 3 bases; nucleotides not matched to a gene: 2. The CDR3 has 14 residues.

V gene TRBV27 combines with J gene TRBJ2-5; TRBD2 aligns across 14 bases. TRBJ2-7 explains the end of the DNA better; the J call may be wrong. CDR3 length: 17 amino acids. CDR1 is MNHEY and CDR2 is SMNVEV in the germline V gene (reference sequence). The CDR3 here is CASSLPPTSGGGSEQYF. CDR3 DNA: TGTGCCAGCAGTTTGCCCCCGACTAGCGGGGGGGGATCCGAGCAGTACTTC.

J is TRBJ2-1 and V is TRBV2; D is possibly TRBD1 (5 bases). Trimming took 0 bases from V and 3 from J, leaving 12 bases between them. Germline assignment: CDR1 SNHLY and CDR2 FYNNEI. The CDR3 sequence is 16 residues long. Here the CDR3 DNA reads TGTGCCAGCAGTGAAGCAAGGGGTTCGGACTACAATGAGCAGTTCTTC. Protein product: CASSEARGSDYNEQFF. The variable domain in full, with the rest retrieved from reference TRBV2 and TRBJ2-1, is EPEVTQTPSHQVTQMGQEVILRCVPISNHLYFYWYRQILGQKVEFLVSFYNNEISEKSEIFDDQFSVERPDGSNFTLKIRSTKLEDSAMYFCASSEARGSDYNEQFFGPGTRLTVL.

About this clone: The sample contains more than one DNA sequence encoding this CDR3. The chain has TRBV27 and TRBJ2-1; tentatively, D is TRBD2 (5 bases). V was clipped by 5 bases and J by 4 bases, with 15 bases between them. CDR3 length: 15 residues. Germline CDR1 MNHEY, CDR2 SMNVEV (reference sequence). The CDR3 reads CASSKLVSFYNEQFF. For the CDR3, the DNA is TGTGCCAGCAGTAAACTAGTGTCATTTTACAATGAGCAGTTCTTC.

J is TRBJ1-1 and V is TRBV27, with unresolved D. The germline CDR1 and CDR2 sequences are MNHEY and SMNVEV (reference sequence). The CDR3 extends over 17 amino acids. Trimming shortened V by 0 bases and J by 4 bases, and 18 bases separated the two germline ends. Here the CDR3 reads CASSLSIRGGSATEAFF. CDR3 coding DNA: TGTGCCAGCAGTTTATCTATCCGGGGAGGGTCCGCCACTGAAGCTTTCTTT.

The chain recombines TRBV6-5 with TRBJ2-7; D remains unclear. V was shortened by 1 base and J by 6 bases, with 19 bases between the two germline ends. This CDR3 contains 16 residues. CDR1 is MNHEY and CDR2 is SVGAGI in the germline V gene. CDR3 in DNA: TGTGCCAGCAGTTACTTCCCCCCTAGTTTGTCGTCCGAGCAGTACTTC. Translated, it gives CASSYFPPSLSSEQYF.

V is TRBV9 and J is TRBJ2-7; 7 positions match TRBD1. This CDR3 region has 14 residues. V lost 2 bases, J lost 0 bases, and 2 bases stayed unmatched. CDR1 and CDR2 from the germline V gene are SGDLS and YYNGEE. DNA of the CDR3: TGTGCCAGCAGCGTTGGGGACAGCTCCTACGAGCAGTACTTC. Amino acids: CASSVGDSSYEQYF. Full variable domain (outside the CDR3, taken from reference TRBV9 and TRBJ2-7): DSGVTQTPKHLITATGQRVTLRCSPRSGDLSVYWYQQSLDQGLQFLIQYYNGEERAKGNILERFSAQQFPDLHSELNLSSLELGDSALYFCASSVGDSSYEQYFGPGTRLTVT.

This CDR3 is CASSQGRGQGAGELFF. The CDR3 bases are TGTGCCAGCAGCCAAGGTAGAGGACAGGGGGCCGGGGAGCTGTTTTTT. This chain joins TRBV4-2 and TRBJ2-2; 10 nucleotides agree with TRBD1. This CDR3 is built from 16 residues. The germline gives CDR1 LGHNA, CDR2 YNFKEQ. J was trimmed by 6 bases and V by 1 base; bases with no gene match: 5.

The chain joins TRBV7-9 to TRBJ2-1, with TRBD1 matching over 9 bases. There are 14 residues in the CDR3. Germline loops: CDR1 SEHNR, CDR2 FQNEAQ (reference sequence). V lost 6 bases and J lost 4; bases outside the gene matches: 4. CDR3: CASRGQGRYNEQFF. The CDR3 region has the DNA TGTGCCAGCAGAGGACAGGGGAGGTACAATGAGCAGTTCTTC.

This chain joins TRBV12-5 and TRBJ2-3, with 10 bases lining up with TRBD2. CDR3 length: 16 amino acids. V trimming: 4 bases; J trimming: 4 bases; junction bases outside the gene matches: 8. CDR1 is LGHNT, CDR2 FRNRAP, per germline. The CDR3 DNA follows: TGTGCTAGTGGTTCTAACCTAGCGGGAGCCCCAGATACGCAGTATTTT. Translating gives CASGSNLAGAPDTQYF. The full variable domain, its missing parts supplied by reference TRBV12-5 and TRBJ2-3, is DARVTQTPRHKVTEMGQEVTMRCQPILGHNTVFWYRQTMMQGLELLAYFRNRAPLDDSGMPKDRFSAEMPDATLATLKIQPSEPRDSAVYFCASGSNLAGAPDTQYFGPGTRLTVL.

This chain links TRBV27 with TRBJ2-1; a weak D match, TRBD2 (6 bases). Per germline, CDR1 MNHEY and CDR2 SMNVEV (reference sequence). This CDR3 has 14 residues. With 7 bases removed from V and 6 bases from J, the gap between germline ends came to 16 bases. CDR3 loop: CASKLAAFVNEQFF. CDR3 bases: TGTGCCAGCAAATTAGCGGCGTTTGTCAATGAGCAGTTCTTC.

The V call is TRBV25-1, the J call TRBJ1-6; D ambiguous. The V gene's germline CDR1 is MGHDK and CDR2 SYGVNS. This CDR3 spans 15 amino acids. V lost 2 bases and J lost 7, with 12 bases in between. Written as DNA, the CDR3 is TGTGCCAGCAGTGAAAGTCCAGGCCTGAATTCACCCCTCCACTTT. Translation gives CASSESPGLNSPLHF.

The chain joins TRBV10-3 to TRBJ1-3, with no clear D. Per the germline V gene, CDR1 is ENHRY and CDR2 is SYGVKD. With 0 bases removed from V and 0 bases from J, the gap between germline ends came to 6 bases. The CDR3 contains 15 residues. CDR3 protein: CAISESEVSGNTIYF. CDR3 nucleotides: TGTGCCATCAGTGAGTCGGAGGTCTCTGGAAACACCATATATTTT.

The J gene is TRBJ2-7, the V gene TRBV29-1, with 10 bases matching TRBD2. The CDR3 is made up of 14 amino acids. Germline values: CDR1 SQVTM, CDR2 ANQGSEA. The V gene end was trimmed by 5 bases and the J gene end by 0 bases; junction bases not matched to a gene: 4. The CDR3 DNA is TGCAGCGTTACTGTAGCGGGAGGCTCCTACGAGCAGTACTTC. This encodes CSVTVAGGSYEQYF.